These 29 T cell receptor beta chains were all obtained from the same sample, sequenced in a study of T cells in Graves' hyperthyroidism and ophthalmopathy. RNA transcripts served as the template for amplifying TCR beta CDR3 regions. With the HTBI primer set, the TCR CDR3 went through a first round of RT-PCR. MiXCR, applied by TCRdb to the multiplex PCR reads, yields one record per CDR3 protein. The sample has a few hundred thousand distinct CDR3 sequences; 15% to 19% are singletons. Sequencing input: blood. These receptors all stem from a woman aged 18-29 years with Graves' hyperthyroidism.

This clonotype was seen only a few times. The chain combines TRBV27 with TRBJ2-2; a possible D gene is TRBD1 (6 bases). The CDR3 is made up of 14 amino acids. The V gene lost 5 bases and the J gene lost 4 bases, with 11 bases spanning the gap. Germline V CDR1 and CDR2: MNHEY, SMNVEV (reference sequence). CDR3 sequence (DNA): TGTGCCAGCAGTACACTCAGGGGCACCGGGGAGCTGTTTTTT. This gives the protein CASSTLRGTGELFF.

This clonotype came up many times. This sequence joins TRBV6-5 and TRBJ2-7; D is unresolved. The germline V and J ends were trimmed by 0 bases and 2 bases, with 8 bases remaining between them. The length of the CDR3 is 14 residues. Germline values: CDR1 MNHEY, CDR2 SVGAGI. CDR3 coding DNA: TGTGCCAGCAGTTACTCCGACCATGCCTACGAGCAGTACTTC. Its translation: CASSYSDHAYEQYF.

The rearrangement joins TRBV20-1 to TRBJ1-4; D is unresolved. CDR3 length: 13 amino acids. The V end lost 0 bases, the J end lost 4 bases, and 6 bases lay between the germline ends. The V gene's germline CDR1 is DFQATT and CDR2 SNEGSKA (reference sequence). CDR3 protein: CSARDPYNEKLFF. The CDR3 bases are TGCAGTGCTAGAGATCCGTATAATGAAAAACTGTTTTTT.

This clonotype appeared many times. The chain combines TRBV14 with TRBJ2-7; 9 bases agree with TRBD1. The CDR3 has 13 amino acids. The germline gives CDR1 SGHDN, CDR2 FVKESK. V was pared by 2 bases and J by 6 bases, with 2 bases of the junction left unmatched. CDR3 DNA: TGTGCCAGCAGCCAAACAGGGGGCGGCGAGCAGTACTTC. Amino acid sequence: CASSQTGGGEQYF.

There are many counts of this clonotype. This chain uses TRBV30 with TRBJ1-6; D is undetermined. The CDR3 is 15 residues long. The V end lost 1 base, the J end lost 7 bases, and 14 bases lay between the germline ends. Germline assignment: CDR1 GTSNPN and CDR2 SVGIG (reference sequence). The CDR3, as DNA: TGTGCCTGGAGTGCTACGATGGCAGCAAATTCACCCCTCCACTTT. Amino acid sequence: CAWSATMAANSPLHF.

The chain recombines TRBV2 with TRBJ1-1, with a tentative D call TRBD1 (6 bases). Germline V gene data show CDR1 as SNHLY and CDR2 as FYNNEI. V lost 6 bases and J 3 bases, leaving 14 bases between the germline ends. CDR3 length: 14 residues. This CDR3 reads CASRNRVGDTEAFF. As DNA, the CDR3 is TGTGCCAGCAGGAACAGGGTGGGGGACACTGAAGCTTTCTTT.

The V call is TRBV4-1, the J call TRBJ2-7; the match to TRBD2 covers 9 bases. The CDR3 sequence is 13 residues long. Germline trimming cut 5 bases from V and 5 bases from J; bases unmatched to any gene: 4. Looked up from germline, CDR1 is MGHRA and CDR2 is YSYEKL. CDR3 sequence reads: CASSRRGGNEQYF. DNA for the CDR3: TGCGCCAGCAGCAGGCGGGGGGGGAACGAGCAGTACTTC.

This clonotype was recorded at least ten times. The chain joins TRBV7-2 to TRBJ1-5, with 7 nucleotides matching TRBD1. Germline lookup yields CDR1 SGHTA and CDR2 FQGNSA. The CDR3 is made up of 15 amino acids. With 2 bases clipped from V and 3 bases from J, the junction kept 4 bases outside the gene matches. CDR3 bases: TGTGCCAGCAGCTTATGGGGGACAGTCAATCAGCCCCAGCATTTT. Protein product: CASSLWGTVNQPQHF.

This clonotype was picked up many times. This rearrangement joins TRBV27 to TRBJ2-3; D is ambiguous. The CDR3 has 17 residues. From germline, CDR1 is MNHEY and CDR2 SMNVEV (reference sequence). V was pared by 0 bases and J by 5 bases, with 18 bases between. CDR3 sequence: CASSLSETNIVGDTQYF. The CDR3 nucleotides read TGTGCCAGCAGTTTATCGGAGACCAACATTGTAGGAGATACGCAGTATTTT.

In its sample, this clonotype was seen a few times. One end of the junction is discordant with germline, which a read error may explain. The rearrangement links TRBV19 to TRBJ1-4, with a weak D call TRBD1 (5 bases). This CDR3 comprises 17 residues. Germline-derived CDR1 and CDR2 are LNHDA and SQIVND (reference sequence). This chain's CDR3 is CASSRGPRGATNEKPFF. CDR3 nucleotide sequence: TGTGCCAGTAGTAGGGGCCCTCGGGGTGCAACTAATGAAAAACCGTTTTTT.

Many counts were recorded for this clonotype. The chain couples TRBV20-1 to TRBJ1-2, with D possibly TRBD1 on 5 matching bases. CDR1 and CDR2 from the germline V gene are DFQATT and SNEGSKA (reference sequence). This CDR3 has 13 residues. Trimming stripped 2 bases from V and 4 bases from J, with 11 bases between. The CDR3 region is CSARPGSGYGYTF. The CDR3 DNA reads as TGCAGTGCTAGACCAGGGTCGGGCTATGGCTACACCTTC.

This clonotype was counted ten times or more. This chain joins TRBV4-1 and TRBJ2-3; D call uncertain. The CDR3 sequence is 14 residues long. CDR1 MGHRA and CDR2 YSYEKL come from the germline V gene. V was shortened by 2 bases and J by 2 bases, with 8 bases between the two germline ends. DNA for the CDR3: TGCGCCAGCAGCCAATTCCAGACCACAGATACGCAGTATTTT. This sequence encodes CASSQFQTTDTQYF.

The gene calls are TRBV19 and TRBJ2-3, with D perhaps matching TRBD1 or TRBD2 (5 bases each). The CDR3 extends over 15 amino acids. Germline V CDR1 and CDR2: LNHDA, SQIVND (reference sequence). The V and J ends lost 4 bases and 0 bases respectively, with 11 bases between them. The CDR3 reads CASSKGTASTDTQYF. The CDR3 DNA follows: TGTGCCAGTAGTAAGGGGACGGCTAGCACAGATACGCAGTATTTT.

This clonotype was observed many times. The chain uses TRBV20-1 and TRBJ1-2, with a weak D call TRBD1 (6 bases). Germline CDR1 is DFQATT and CDR2 is SNEGSKA (reference sequence). This CDR3 region has 14 residues. V was pared by 1 base and J by 8 bases, with 17 bases between. CDR3 nucleotide sequence: TGCAGTGCTAGAGCCCCTTTGGGGGCGAGGGGCTACACCTTC. This sequence encodes CSARAPLGARGYTF.

This clonotype was seen more than once but under ten times. The chain links TRBV10-1 to TRBJ2-7; 7 bases are a match to TRBD1. V gave up 0 bases and J gave up 7 bases; unmatched junction bases: 6. This CDR3 is 14 amino acids long. CDR1 and CDR2 from the germline V gene are WNHNN and SYGVQD (reference sequence). CDR3: CASSESGRGREQYF. The CDR3 region has the DNA TGCGCCAGCAGTGAGTCGGGAAGGGGGCGAGAGCAGTACTTC.

This clonotype showed up many times. The chain carries TRBV11-3 and TRBJ2-1, with 9 bases identical to TRBD1. J lost 4 bases, V lost 5 bases, and 12 bases had no gene match. The CDR3 contains 17 residues. Germline V gene sequence: CDR1 SGHNT, CDR2 YENEEA. CDR3 in DNA: TGTGCCAGCAGCCCAAGGGCGGGGACAGGGATTTACAATGAGCAGTTCTTC. It translates to CASSPRAGTGIYNEQFF.

The chain links TRBV12-3 or TRBV12-4 to TRBJ2-3; weak D call: TRBD2 (6 bases). The V gene lost 1 base and the J gene lost 1 base, with 15 bases spanning the gap. The CDR3 totals 17 residues. In nucleotides, the CDR3 is TGTGCCAGCAGTTTAGGGGAGAAGGGACTTCGCACAGATACGCAGTATTTT. Amino acids: CASSLGEKGLRTDTQYF.

This clonotype was seen at least ten times. The chain carries TRBV29-1 and TRBJ2-7, with 7 bases fitting TRBD1. Looked up from germline, CDR1 is SQVTM and CDR2 is ANQGSEA. This CDR3 contains 13 residues. J was trimmed by 6 bases and V by 4 bases; bases with no gene match: 9. CDR3 DNA: TGCAGCGTTGGGGAACAGGGGAGCCCCGAGCAGTACTTC. Encoded protein: CSVGEQGSPEQYF.

A few counts support this clonotype. A much more abundant neighbour one base away suggests this may be a read error. The chain combines TRBV7-9 with TRBJ2-3, with D possibly TRBD2 on 6 matching bases. In germline, CDR1 is SEHNR, CDR2 FQNEAQ (reference sequence). This CDR3 comprises 15 residues. V was clipped by 5 bases and J by 0 bases, with 12 bases between them. CDR3 sequence reads: CASSLRGESTDTQYF. DNA for the CDR3: TGTGCCAGCAGCCTTCGCGGGGAAAGCACAGATACGCAGTATTTT.

This clonotype was found many times. J is TRBJ2-5 and V is TRBV5-8, with D perhaps TRBD1 (5 bases). Trimming removed 4 bases from V and 5 bases from J, with 15 bases in between. The germline V gene has CDR1 SGHTS and CDR2 YDEGEE. The CDR3 is made up of 14 amino acids. The CDR3: CASSLGHLGETQYF. In DNA form, the CDR3 reads TGTGCCAGCAGCCTAGGACACTTGGGGGAGACCCAGTACTTC.

Remarks on this clonotype: One end of the junction is discordant with germline, which a read error may explain. The genes are TRBV6-2 or TRBV6-3 and TRBJ2-5, with TRBD1 identical over 8 bases. The CDR3 totals 12 residues. Germline V gives CDR1 MNHEY, CDR2 SVGEGT. CDR3 loop: CASSDLGQGVDF. For the CDR3, the DNA is TGTGCCAGCAGTGACCTCGGACAGGGAGTGGACTTC.

The genes are TRBV6-1 and TRBJ2-2; perhaps TRBD1 as D (6 bases). Germline CDR1 reads MNHNS; CDR2 reads SASEGT. The CDR3 totals 14 residues. Trimming took 8 bases from V and 0 from J, leaving 10 bases between them. The CDR3 sequence: CASGGQPNTGELFF. CDR3 coding DNA: TGTGCCAGCGGGGGACAACCGAACACCGGGGAGCTGTTTTTT.

This clonotype has only one observation. This chain uses TRBV6-1 with TRBJ1-1, with 7 nucleotides matching TRBD1. Germline trimming cut 6 bases from V and 4 bases from J; bases unmatched to any gene: 5. The length of the CDR3 is 13 residues. In germline, CDR1 is MNHNS, CDR2 SASEGT. DNA of the CDR3: TGTGCCAGCAGAAGACAGGGTTCCACTGAAGCTTTCTTT. It translates to CASRRQGSTEAFF.

In this sample, this clonotype turned up many times. This chain links TRBV30 with TRBJ2-7, with 7 bases fitting TRBD1. V lost 1 base and J lost 2; bases outside the gene matches: 8. Germline CDR1 reads GTSNPN; CDR2 reads SVGIG (reference sequence). CDR3 length: 15 amino acids. CDR3 sequence: CAWSGDSRRPYEQYF. Written as DNA, the CDR3 is TGTGCCTGGAGTGGGGACAGCCGGAGGCCCTACGAGCAGTACTTC.

There are a few counts of this clonotype. This sequence joins TRBV6-2 or TRBV6-3 and TRBJ1-5; D gene ambiguous. The germline gives CDR1 MNHEY, CDR2 SVGEGT. The CDR3 covers 15 residues. The ends were cut back, 1 base at V and 11 bases at J, with 18 bases in the middle. DNA for the CDR3: TGTGCCAGCAGTTACTTGTGGACGGGAGGTGGCACCCAGCATTTT. It yields the protein CASSYLWTGGGTQHF.

This clonotype was seen a few times. This chain joins TRBV5-4 and TRBJ2-2, with a tentative D call TRBD1 (6 bases). The length of the CDR3 is 16 residues. V was clipped by 5 bases and J by 2 bases, with 16 bases between them. Germline lookup yields CDR1 SGHNT and CDR2 YYREEE (reference sequence). CDR3 residues: CASSSAGTPNTGELFF. The DNA of the CDR3 is TGTGCCAGCAGTAGCGCCGGGACACCTAACACCGGGGAGCTGTTTTTT.

This clonotype was seen ten or more times. The chain employs TRBV6-5 and TRBJ1-2, with D unclear. The length of the CDR3 is 15 residues. Trimming pared 0 bases from V and 1 base from J, leaving 9 bases between. Germline V gene lookup returns CDR1 MNHEY and CDR2 SVGAGI. The DNA for the CDR3 is TGTGCCAGCAGTTACTCGATAGGCAGTAACTATGGCTACACCTTC. Translated: CASSYSIGSNYGYTF.

This clonotype was found many times. An end of the junction does not agree with germline; a read error may underlie this. The V and J genes are TRBV6-1 and TRBJ2-3, with 9 nucleotides matching TRBD2. Germline-derived CDR1 and CDR2 are MNHNS and SASEGT. This CDR3 is 14 amino acids long. The CDR3 is CASSAGTSRDTQYF. In DNA form, the CDR3 reads TGTGCCAGCAGCGCCGGGACTAGCAGAGATACGCAGTATTTT.

This clonotype was observed at least ten times. The chain has TRBV5-5 and TRBJ1-2; tentatively, D is TRBD1 (5 bases). The CDR3 extends over 13 amino acids. V gave up 1 base and J gave up 6 bases, with 10 bases separating them. Germline assignment: CDR1 SGHKS and CDR2 YYEKEE (reference sequence). The CDR3 DNA is TGTGCCAGCAGCTTGAAGGGGTCGGATGGCTACACCTTC. Translated, it gives CASSLKGSDGYTF.